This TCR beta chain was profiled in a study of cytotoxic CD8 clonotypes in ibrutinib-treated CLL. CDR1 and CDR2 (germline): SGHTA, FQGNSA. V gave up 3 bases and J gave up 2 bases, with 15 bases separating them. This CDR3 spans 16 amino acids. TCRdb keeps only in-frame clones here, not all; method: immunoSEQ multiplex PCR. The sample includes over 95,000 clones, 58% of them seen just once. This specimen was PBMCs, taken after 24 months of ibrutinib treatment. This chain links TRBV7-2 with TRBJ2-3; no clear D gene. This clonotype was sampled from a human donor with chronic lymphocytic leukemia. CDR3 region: CASSLGSNSFTDTQYF. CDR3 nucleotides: TGTGCCAGCAGCTTGGGCAGCAATTCCTTCACAGATACGCAGTATTTT. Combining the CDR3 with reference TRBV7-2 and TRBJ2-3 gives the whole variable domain GAGVSQSPSNKVTEKGKDVELRCDPISGHTALYWYRQSLGQGLEFLIYFQGNSAPDKSGLPSDRFSAERTGGSVSTLTIQRTQQEDSAVYLCASSLGSNSFTDTQYFGPGTRLTVL.